Each of the 9 T cell receptor beta chains below was sequenced from the same sample in a study of blood T cell repertoires in COVID-19. This table comes from immunoSEQ multiplex PCR, and its TCRdb copy is limited to in-frame clones, with some not included. The sample yields 140,000 to 150,000 clones, over 65% seen once. The sequencing input was PBMCs or T cells enriched from blood (not recorded which). These receptors were taken from a woman aged 45-65 years who had recovered from COVID-19.

The genes are TRBV18 and TRBJ2-1; D possibly corresponds to TRBD2 (7 bases). Germline lookup yields CDR1 KGHSH and CDR2 LQKENI. V dropped 3 bases and J dropped 5 bases, with 17 bases sitting between them. The CDR3 is 16 amino acids. Written as DNA, the CDR3 is TGTGCCAGCTCACCCGCATCCGGGGGGCCCCACAATGAGCAGTTCTTC. This translates into CASSPASGGPHNEQFF.

This clone has just a few counts. This chain connects TRBV2 to TRBJ1-6, with 11 bases identical to TRBD1. The CDR3 runs to 12 residues. Germline V gene data show CDR1 as SNHLY and CDR2 as FYNNEI. Trimming removed 6 bases from V and 17 bases from J; junction bases left unmatched: 6. CDR3 loop: CASSQDRGRIHF. CDR3 nucleotide sequence: TGTGCCAGCAGCCAGGACAGGGGGCGTATCCACTTT.

The chain employs TRBV15 and TRBJ2-1; TRBD2 agrees at 10 bases. The CDR3 is made up of 15 amino acids. The germline CDR1 and CDR2 sequences are LNHNV and YYDKDF (reference sequence). Losses at the gene ends were 3 bases for V and 5 bases for J; bases not matched to a gene: 4. DNA of the CDR3: TGTGCCACCAGCAGCAGCGGGGGGGCGGACAATGAGCAGTTCTTC. As protein: CATSSSGGADNEQFF.

Only a few counts were recorded for this clone. The chain combines TRBV6-5 with TRBJ1-2; D remains unclear. Trimming left V 5 bases short and J 3 bases short, with 13 bases between. The CDR3 totals 14 residues. Germline V gene lookup returns CDR1 MNHEY and CDR2 SVGAGI. CDR3 nucleotides: TGTGCCAGCAGTATAGGAGCCCTGGACTATGGCTACACCTTC. Amino acids: CASSIGALDYGYTF.

The chain is built from TRBV25-1 and TRBJ2-7; weak D call: TRBD2 (6 bases). The CDR3 has 14 amino acids. Germline V lookup: CDR1 MGHDK, CDR2 SYGVNS. V was pared by 4 bases and J by 3 bases, with 13 bases between. This CDR3 reads CASSVAGNHYEQYF. In DNA form, the CDR3 reads TGTGCCAGCAGTGTGGCGGGAAACCACTACGAGCAGTACTTC.

The chain recombines TRBV4-2 with TRBJ2-1, with 9 bases identical to TRBD1. V trimming: 4 bases; J trimming: 5 bases; junction bases outside the gene matches: 6. Germline loops: CDR1 LGHNA, CDR2 YNFKEQ. The CDR3 spans 15 residues. DNA for the CDR3: TGTGCCAGCAGCCCCGGACAGGGGATCGACAATGAGCAGTTCTTC. Translation gives CASSPGQGIDNEQFF.

The genes are TRBV7-9 and TRBJ2-2, with 7 bases identical to TRBD2. The CDR3 is 16 amino acids. V lost 1 base and J lost 3; bases outside the gene matches: 5. Germline CDR1 is SEHNR and CDR2 is FQNEAQ (reference sequence). The CDR3 DNA sequence: TGTGCCAGCAGCTTAGGACTAGCTGGTTACACCGGGGAGCTGTTTTTT. This codes for CASSLGLAGYTGELFF. The variable domain in full, with the rest retrieved from reference TRBV7-9 and TRBJ2-2, is DTGVSQNPRHKITKRGQNVTFRCDPISEHNRLYWYRQTLGQGPEFLTYFQNEAQLEKSRLLSDRFSAERPKGSFSTLEIQRTEQGDSAMYLCASSLGLAGYTGELFFGEGSRLTVL.

This chain links TRBV5-6 with TRBJ1-1; tentative D call: TRBD1 (5 bases). Germline values: CDR1 SGHDT, CDR2 YYEEEE. Trimming pared 7 bases from V and 1 base from J, leaving 14 bases between. The CDR3 contains 14 residues. The chain's CDR3 is CASGWARANTEAFF. CDR3 nucleotide sequence: TGTGCCAGCGGGTGGGCCAGGGCGAACACTGAAGCTTTCTTT.

The chain uses TRBV28 and TRBJ2-5, with TRBD2 identical over 7 bases. This CDR3 contains 16 residues. Germline CDR1 MDHEN, CDR2 SYDVKM. Losses at the gene ends were 5 bases for V and 5 bases for J; bases not matched to a gene: 14. This CDR3 reads CASSPRLAGSIETQYF. CDR3 coding DNA: TGTGCCAGCAGTCCCCGACTAGCTGGTAGTATTGAGACCCAGTACTTC.